This record looks at one TCR beta chain sequence and its context. Its antigen is unknown. This record comes from a study of OX40 agonist ivuxolimab in advanced cancers. At the level of the study: The study gave patients intravenous ivuxolimab at 0.01 to 10 mg/kg every 2 weeks.

The length of the CDR3 is 11 residues. Germline loops: CDR1 WSHSY, CDR2 SAAADI. Trimming left V 4 bases short and J 13 bases short, with 10 bases between. The data were produced by immunoSEQ multiplex PCR, yet TCRdb's version contains in-frame clones alone and is incomplete. Of almost 80,000 clones in the sample, more than 75% are singletons; the top ten hold 0.2% to 0.3%. Broader study findings: Clonal expansion by week 6 occurred in CD4+ and CD8+ blood T cells (at 0.1 to 3.0 mg/kg).

The TCR originated in an adult with an advanced solid tumor such as melanoma, head and neck, liver or kidney cancer. The J gene is TRBJ1-4, the V gene TRBV10-2; no clear D. The input for sequencing was CD4+ or CD8+ T cells sorted from blood, taken in a trial of the OX40 agonist ivuxolimab. Here the CDR3 reads CASSADTLLFF. For the CDR3, the DNA is TGCGCCAGCAGTGCTGACACTCTACTGTTTTTT.